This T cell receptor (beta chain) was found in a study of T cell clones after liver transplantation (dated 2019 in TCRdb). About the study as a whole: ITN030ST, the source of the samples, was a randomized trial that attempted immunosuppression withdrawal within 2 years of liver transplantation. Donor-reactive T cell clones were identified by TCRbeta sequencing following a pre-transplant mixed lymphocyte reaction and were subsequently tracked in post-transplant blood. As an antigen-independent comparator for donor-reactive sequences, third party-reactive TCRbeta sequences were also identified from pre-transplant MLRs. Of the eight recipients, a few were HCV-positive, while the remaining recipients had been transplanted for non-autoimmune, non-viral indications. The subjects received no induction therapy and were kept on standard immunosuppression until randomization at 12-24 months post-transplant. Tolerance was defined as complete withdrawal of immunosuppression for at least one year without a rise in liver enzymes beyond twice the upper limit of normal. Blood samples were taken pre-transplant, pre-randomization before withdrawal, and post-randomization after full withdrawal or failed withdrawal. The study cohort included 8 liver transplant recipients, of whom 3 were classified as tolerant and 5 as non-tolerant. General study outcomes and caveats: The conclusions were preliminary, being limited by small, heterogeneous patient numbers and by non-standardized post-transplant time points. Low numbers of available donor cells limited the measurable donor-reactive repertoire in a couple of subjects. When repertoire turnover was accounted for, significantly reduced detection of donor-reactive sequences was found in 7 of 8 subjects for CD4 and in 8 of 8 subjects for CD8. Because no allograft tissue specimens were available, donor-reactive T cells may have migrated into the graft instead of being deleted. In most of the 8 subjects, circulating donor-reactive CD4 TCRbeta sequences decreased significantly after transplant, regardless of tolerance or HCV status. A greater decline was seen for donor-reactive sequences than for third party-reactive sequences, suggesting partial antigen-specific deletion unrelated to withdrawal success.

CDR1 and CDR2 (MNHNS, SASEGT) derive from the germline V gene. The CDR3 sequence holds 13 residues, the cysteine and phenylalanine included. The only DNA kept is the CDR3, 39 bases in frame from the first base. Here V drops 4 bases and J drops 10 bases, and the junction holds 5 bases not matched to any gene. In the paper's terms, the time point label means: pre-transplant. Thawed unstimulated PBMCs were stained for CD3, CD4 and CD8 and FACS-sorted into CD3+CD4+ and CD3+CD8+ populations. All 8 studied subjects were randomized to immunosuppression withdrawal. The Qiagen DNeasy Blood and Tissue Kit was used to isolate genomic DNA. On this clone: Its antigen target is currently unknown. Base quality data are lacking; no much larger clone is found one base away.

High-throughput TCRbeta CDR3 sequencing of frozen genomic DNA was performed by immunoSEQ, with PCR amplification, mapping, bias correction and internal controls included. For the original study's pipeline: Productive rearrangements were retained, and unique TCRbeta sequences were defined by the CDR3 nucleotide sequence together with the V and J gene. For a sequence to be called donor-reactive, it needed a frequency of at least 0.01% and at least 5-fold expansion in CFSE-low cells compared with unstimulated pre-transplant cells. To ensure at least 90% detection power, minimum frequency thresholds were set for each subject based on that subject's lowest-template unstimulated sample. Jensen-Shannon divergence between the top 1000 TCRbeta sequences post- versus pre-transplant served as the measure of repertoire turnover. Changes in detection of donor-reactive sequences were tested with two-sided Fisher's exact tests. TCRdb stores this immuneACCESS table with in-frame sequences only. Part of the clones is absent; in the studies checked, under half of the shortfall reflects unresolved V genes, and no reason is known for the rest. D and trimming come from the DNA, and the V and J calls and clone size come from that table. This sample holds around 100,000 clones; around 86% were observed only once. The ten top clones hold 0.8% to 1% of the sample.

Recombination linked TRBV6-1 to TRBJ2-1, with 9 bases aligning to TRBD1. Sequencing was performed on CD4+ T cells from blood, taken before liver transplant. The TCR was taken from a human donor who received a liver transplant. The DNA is TGTGCCAGCAGTGTACAGGGGGCGGGGGAGCAGTTCTTC. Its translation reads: CASSVQGAGEQFF.